This T cell receptor (beta chain) was sequenced for a study of CD8+ T cells in alopecia areata. This CDR3 spans 11 amino acids. Trimming pared 1 base from V and 12 bases from J, leaving 10 bases between. Germline V gene sequence: CDR1 SGHAT, CDR2 FQNNGV. RNA was isolated and reverse transcribed to cDNA, the sequencing template. Only in-frame clones appear in the TCRdb table, and some are missing; sequencing was by immunoSEQ multiplex PCR. The sample shows under 200,000 clones, 65% of them seen only once. Treatment here: oral pan-JAK inhibitor, 5-10 mg twice daily. The receptor's source is a human donor with alopecia areata. The input for sequencing was CD4+ T cells sorted from blood, taken at week 4, from a patient treated with tofacitinib. The chain joins TRBV11-2 to TRBJ2-7; D is tentatively TRBD1 or TRBD2 (5 bases each). Here the CDR3 reads CASSLGWDLYF. CDR3 sequence (DNA): TGTGCCAGCAGCTTAGGGTGGGACCTGTACTTC. The complete variable domain, with remaining parts taken from reference TRBV11-2 and TRBJ2-7, reads EAGVAQSPRYKIIEKRQSVAFWCNPISGHATLYWYQQILGQGPKLLIQFQNNGVVDDSQLPKDRFSAERLKGVDSTLKIQPAKLEDSAVYLCASSLGWDLYFGPGTRLTVT.